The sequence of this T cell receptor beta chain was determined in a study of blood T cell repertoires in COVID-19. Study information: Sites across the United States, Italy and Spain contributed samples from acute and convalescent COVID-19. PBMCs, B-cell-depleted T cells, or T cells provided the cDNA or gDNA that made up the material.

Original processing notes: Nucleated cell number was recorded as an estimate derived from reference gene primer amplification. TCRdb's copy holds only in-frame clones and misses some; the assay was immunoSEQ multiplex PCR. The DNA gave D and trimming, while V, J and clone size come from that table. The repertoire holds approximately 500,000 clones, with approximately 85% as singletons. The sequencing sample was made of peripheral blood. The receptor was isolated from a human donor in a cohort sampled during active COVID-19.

Here the CDR3 reads CASSLDRGQNTGELFF. The DNA of the CDR3 is TGTGCCAGCAGCTTGGACAGGGGCCAGAACACCGGGGAGCTGTTTTTT. The rearrangement links TRBV5-8 to TRBJ2-2, with TRBD1 matching over 7 bases. The CDR3 is made up of 16 amino acids. Unmatched junction bases numbered 3, after V lost 0 bases and J lost 1 base. Germline V gives CDR1 SGHTS, CDR2 YDEGEE.